The sequence of this T cell receptor (beta chain) was determined in a study of T cell responses to AZD1222 COVID-19 vaccine. Study findings and constraints: The number of AZD1222 recipients seropositive at baseline was only 5 to 7. Nearly half of unique spike-specific TCRs reportedly avoided B.1.351 and B.1.1.7 mutated regions. Donors in the cohort were predominantly white British and more often female, and clonal diversity was possibly underestimated.

Regarding this clone: Its target is not known.

Only in-frame clones appear in the TCRdb table, and some are missing; sequencing was by immunoSEQ multiplex PCR. Here the sample spans 150,000 or so clones, 80% to 90% being singletons. This CDR3 is built from 15 residues. The trim removed 5 bases at V and 2 bases at J, leaving 6 bases unmatched. Germline CDR1 SGHTA, CDR2 FQGTGA. The input for sequencing was peripheral blood, taken on day 0 of AZD1222 vaccination. The clonotype originates from an adult in good health. The chain links TRBV7-3 to TRBJ1-3; 7 bases are shared with TRBD1. CDR3 DNA: TGTGCCAGCAGCGTCGACAGGGTCCCTGGAAACACCATATATTTT. Its protein is CASSVDRVPGNTIYF.